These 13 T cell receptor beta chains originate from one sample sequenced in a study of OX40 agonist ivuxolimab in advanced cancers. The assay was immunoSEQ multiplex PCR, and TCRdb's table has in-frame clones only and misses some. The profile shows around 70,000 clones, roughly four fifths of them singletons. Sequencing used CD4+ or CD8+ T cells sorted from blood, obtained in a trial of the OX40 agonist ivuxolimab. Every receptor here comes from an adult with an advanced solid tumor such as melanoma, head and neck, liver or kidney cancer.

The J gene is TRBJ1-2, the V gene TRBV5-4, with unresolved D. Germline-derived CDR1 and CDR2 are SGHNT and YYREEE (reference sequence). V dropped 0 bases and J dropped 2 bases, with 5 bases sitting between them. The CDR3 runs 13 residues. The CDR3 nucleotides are TGTGCCAGCAGCTTGGAGGAGAACTATGGCTACACCTTC. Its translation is CASSLEENYGYTF.

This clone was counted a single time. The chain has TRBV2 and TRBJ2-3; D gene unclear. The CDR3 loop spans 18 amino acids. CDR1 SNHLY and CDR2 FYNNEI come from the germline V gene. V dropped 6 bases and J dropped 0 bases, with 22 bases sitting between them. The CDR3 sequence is CASRDYTDPLLSTDTQYF. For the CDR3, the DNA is TGTGCCAGCAGAGATTATACGGACCCACTACTTAGCACAGATACGCAGTATTTT.

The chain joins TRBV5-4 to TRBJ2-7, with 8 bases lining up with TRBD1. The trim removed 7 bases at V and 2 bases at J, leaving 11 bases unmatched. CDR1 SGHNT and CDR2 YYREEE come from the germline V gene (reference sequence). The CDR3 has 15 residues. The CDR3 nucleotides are TGTGCCAGCGCTGTCACCCCCAGGGGGCCCTACGAGCAGTACTTC. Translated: CASAVTPRGPYEQYF.

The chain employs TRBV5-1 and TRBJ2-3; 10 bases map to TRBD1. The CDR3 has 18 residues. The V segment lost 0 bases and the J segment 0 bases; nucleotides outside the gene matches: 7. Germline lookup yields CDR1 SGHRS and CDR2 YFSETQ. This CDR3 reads CASSLGQGAPPSTDTQYF. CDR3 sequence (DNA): TGCGCCAGCAGCTTGGGACAGGGGGCCCCCCCTAGCACAGATACGCAGTATTTT. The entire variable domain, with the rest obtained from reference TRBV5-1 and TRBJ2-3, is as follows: KAGVTQTPRYLIKTRGQQVTLSCSPISGHRSVSWYQQTPGQGLQFLFEYFSETQRNKGNFPGRFSGRQFSNSRSEMNVSTLELGDSALYLCASSLGQGAPPSTDTQYFGPGTRLTVL.

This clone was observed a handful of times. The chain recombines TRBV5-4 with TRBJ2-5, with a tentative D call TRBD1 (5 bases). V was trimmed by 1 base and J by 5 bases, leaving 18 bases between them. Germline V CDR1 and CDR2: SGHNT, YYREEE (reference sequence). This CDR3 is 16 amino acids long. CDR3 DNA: TGTGCCAGCAGCTTGTCCTCAGGTCCCGCAGGGGAGACCCAGTACTTC. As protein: CASSLSSGPAGETQYF.

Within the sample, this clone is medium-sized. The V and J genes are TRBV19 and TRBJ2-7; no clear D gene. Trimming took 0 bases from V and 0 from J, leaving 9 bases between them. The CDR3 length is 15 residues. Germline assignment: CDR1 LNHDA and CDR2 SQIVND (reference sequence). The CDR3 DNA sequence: TGTGCCAGTAGTATAGATTTCGCGGCCTCCTACGAGCAGTACTTC. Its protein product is CASSIDFAASYEQYF. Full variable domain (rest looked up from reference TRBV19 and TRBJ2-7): DGGITQSPKYLFRKEGQNVTLSCEQNLNHDAMYWYRQDPGQGLRLIYYSQIVNDFQKGDIAEGYSVSREKKESFPLTVTSAQKNPTAFYLCASSIDFAASYEQYFGPGTRLTVT.

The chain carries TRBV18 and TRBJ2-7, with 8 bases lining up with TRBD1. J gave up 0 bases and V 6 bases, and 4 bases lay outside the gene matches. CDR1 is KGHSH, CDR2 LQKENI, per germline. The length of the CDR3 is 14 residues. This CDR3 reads CASSPGQDSYEQYF. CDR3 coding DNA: TGTGCCAGCTCCCCGGGACAGGACTCCTACGAGCAGTACTTC.

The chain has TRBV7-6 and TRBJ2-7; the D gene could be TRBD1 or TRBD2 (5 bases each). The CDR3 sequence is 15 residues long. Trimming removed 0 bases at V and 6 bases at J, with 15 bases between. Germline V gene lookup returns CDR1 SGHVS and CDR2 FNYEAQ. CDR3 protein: CASSLASAPGAEQYF. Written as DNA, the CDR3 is TGTGCCAGCAGCTTAGCTAGCGCCCCCGGGGCCGAGCAGTACTTC.

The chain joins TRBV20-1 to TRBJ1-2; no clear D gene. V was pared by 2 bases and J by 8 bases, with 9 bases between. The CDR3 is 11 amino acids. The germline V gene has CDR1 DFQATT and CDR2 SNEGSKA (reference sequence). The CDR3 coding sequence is TGCAGTGCTAGACTCGGGGTAGGCTACACCTTC. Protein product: CSARLGVGYTF.

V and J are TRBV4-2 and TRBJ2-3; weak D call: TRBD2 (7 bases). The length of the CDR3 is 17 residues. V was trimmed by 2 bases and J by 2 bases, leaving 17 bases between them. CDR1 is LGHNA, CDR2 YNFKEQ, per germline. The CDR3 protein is CASSQQGTGLNTDTQYF. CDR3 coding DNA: TGTGCCAGCAGCCAACAGGGGACGGGACTAAACACAGATACGCAGTATTTT.

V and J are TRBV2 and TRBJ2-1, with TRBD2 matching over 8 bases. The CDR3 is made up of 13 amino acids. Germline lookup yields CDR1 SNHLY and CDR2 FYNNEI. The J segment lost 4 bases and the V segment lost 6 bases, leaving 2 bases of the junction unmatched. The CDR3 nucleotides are TGTGCCAGCAGCGGACTAGCTTACAATGAGCAGTTCTTC. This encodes CASSGLAYNEQFF.

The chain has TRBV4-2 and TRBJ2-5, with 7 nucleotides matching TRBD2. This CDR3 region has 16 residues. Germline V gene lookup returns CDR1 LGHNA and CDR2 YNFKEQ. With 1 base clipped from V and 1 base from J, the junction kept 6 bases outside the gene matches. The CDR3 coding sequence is TGTGCCAGCAGCCAAGGGGCTAGCGGACTCCAAGAGACCCAGTACTTC. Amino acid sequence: CASSQGASGLQETQYF.

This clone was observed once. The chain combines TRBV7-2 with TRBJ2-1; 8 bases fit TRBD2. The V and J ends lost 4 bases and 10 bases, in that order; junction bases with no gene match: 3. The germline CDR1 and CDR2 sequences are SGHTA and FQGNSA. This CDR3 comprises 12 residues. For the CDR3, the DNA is TGTGCCAGCAGCTCCCGGGGGGGAGAGCAGTTCTTC. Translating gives CASSSRGGEQFF.